This TCR beta chain originates from a study of OX40 agonist ivuxolimab in advanced cancers. Study background: Prior anti-PD-1, anti-PD-L1 or anti-CTLA-4 therapy did not bar entry, and about 40% had some.

This clone was observed a few times. Profiled with immunoSEQ multiplex PCR; TCRdb holds only in-frame clones, not every one. The data hold almost 35,000 clones, with around 81% observed a single time. CDR3 length: 13 amino acids. V was pared by 3 bases and J by 4 bases, with 10 bases between. Per the germline V gene, CDR1 is SGHDT and CDR2 is YYEEEE. The receptor's source is an adult with an advanced solid tumor such as melanoma, head and neck, liver or kidney cancer. Material: CD4+ or CD8+ T cells sorted from blood, obtained in a trial of the OX40 agonist ivuxolimab. V gene TRBV5-6 combines with J gene TRBJ2-5; D unclear. This CDR3 reads CASSSLGIETQYF. The CDR3 nucleotides read TGTGCCAGCAGCTCGCTAGGGATAGAGACCCAGTACTTC.